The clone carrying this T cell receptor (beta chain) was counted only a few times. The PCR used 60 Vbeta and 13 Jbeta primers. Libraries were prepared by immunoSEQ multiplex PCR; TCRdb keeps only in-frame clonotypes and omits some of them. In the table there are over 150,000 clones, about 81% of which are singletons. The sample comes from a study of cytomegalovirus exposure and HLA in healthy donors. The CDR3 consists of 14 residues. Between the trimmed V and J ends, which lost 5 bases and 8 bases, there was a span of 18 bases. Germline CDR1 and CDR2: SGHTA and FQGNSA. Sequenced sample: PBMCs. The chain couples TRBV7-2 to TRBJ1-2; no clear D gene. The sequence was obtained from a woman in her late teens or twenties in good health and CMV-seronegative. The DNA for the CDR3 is TGTGCCAGCAGCCGATACGGGGAAGGGAGCGGCTACACCTTC. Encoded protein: CASSRYGEGSGYTF.